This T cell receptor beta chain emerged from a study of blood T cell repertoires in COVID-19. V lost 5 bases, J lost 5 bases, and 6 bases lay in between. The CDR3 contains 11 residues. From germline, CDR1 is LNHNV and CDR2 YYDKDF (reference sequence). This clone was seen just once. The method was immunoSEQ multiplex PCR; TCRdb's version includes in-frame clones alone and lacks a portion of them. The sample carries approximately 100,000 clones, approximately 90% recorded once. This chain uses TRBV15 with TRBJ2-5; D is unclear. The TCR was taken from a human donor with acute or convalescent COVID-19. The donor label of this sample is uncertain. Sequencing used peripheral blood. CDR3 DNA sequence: TGTGCCACCAGCCCCGGGGAGACCCAGTACTTC. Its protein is CATSPGETQYF.